A single sample gave rise to the 27 T cell receptor beta chains below, sequenced in a study of blood T cell repertoires in COVID-19. Measured with immunoSEQ multiplex PCR; TCRdb has only the in-frame clones, and not every one. Seen here are a few hundred thousand clones, roughly 90% observed once, and the top ten hold roughly 16%. Sequenced sample: PBMCs or T cells enriched from blood (not recorded which). The receptors stem from a man aged 25 to 40 who had been exposed to COVID-19.

J is TRBJ1-5 and V is TRBV5-5; D call uncertain. This CDR3 comprises 14 residues. Per germline, CDR1 SGHKS and CDR2 YYEKEE (reference sequence). Trimming removed 0 bases at V and 3 bases at J, with 7 bases between. DNA for the CDR3: TGTGCCAGCAGCTTGGAACAGCTCAATCAGCCCCAGCATTTT. Its protein is CASSLEQLNQPQHF.

This chain links TRBV10-3 with TRBJ2-6, with D maybe TRBD1 (6 bases). In germline, CDR1 is ENHRY, CDR2 SYGVKD. There are 18 residues in the CDR3. V was pared by 0 bases and J by 3 bases, with 15 bases between. CDR3 coding DNA: TGTGCCATCAGTGAGTCAACAGGGTTTAAGGATGGGGCCAACGTCCTGACTTTC. It yields the protein CAISESTGFKDGANVLTF.

The chain carries TRBV7-6 and TRBJ2-1; D ambiguous. Germline-derived CDR1 and CDR2 are SGHVS and FNYEAQ. This CDR3 has 13 amino acids. V lost 1 base and J 12 bases, leaving 13 bases between the germline ends. Here the CDR3 DNA reads TGTGCCAGCAGCTTAGACGCTTCCAGAACGCAGTTCTTC. It is translated as CASSLDASRTQFF.

The rearrangement links TRBV5-6 to TRBJ1-2; TRBD1 matches at 7 bases. V dropped 2 bases and J dropped 2; count of bases not matched to a gene: 3. Per germline, CDR1 SGHDT and CDR2 YYEEEE. The CDR3 totals 14 residues. The CDR3 DNA reads as TGTGCCAGCAGCTTCCGGGACAGCAACTATGGCTACACCTTC. Amino acids: CASSFRDSNYGYTF.

The J gene is TRBJ1-1, the V gene TRBV19; D uncertain. The length of the CDR3 is 16 residues. Trimming left V 1 base short and J 0 bases short, with 12 bases between. CDR1 LNHDA and CDR2 SQIVND come from the germline V gene (reference sequence). The CDR3: CASSIAVGALNTEAFF. DNA of the CDR3: TGTGCCAGTAGTATAGCCGTAGGAGCGCTGAACACTGAAGCTTTCTTT.

The gene calls are TRBV29-1 and TRBJ1-2; tentative D call: TRBD1 (5 bases). The CDR3 sequence is 11 residues long. CDR1 and CDR2 (germline): SQVTM, ANQGSEA. Between the trimmed V and J ends, which lost 3 bases and 8 bases, there was a span of 10 bases. CDR3 residues: CSVESGEGYTF. As DNA, the CDR3 is TGCAGCGTTGAGTCGGGGGAGGGCTACACCTTC.

The rearrangement links TRBV30 to TRBJ2-7, with D possibly being TRBD1 (6 bases). The CDR3 runs to 16 residues. The germline V and J ends were trimmed by 0 bases and 3 bases, with 18 bases remaining between them. CDR1 is GTSNPN and CDR2 is SVGIG in the germline V gene (reference sequence). CDR3 amino acids: CAWSVRGAGDIYEQYF. The CDR3 coding sequence is TGTGCCTGGAGTGTACGAGGCGCAGGGGATATCTACGAGCAGTACTTC.

The rearrangement joins TRBV2 to TRBJ2-7; perhaps TRBD2 as D (5 bases). This CDR3 has 15 residues. Between the trimmed V and J ends, which lost 1 base and 3 bases, there was a span of 13 bases. Germline V lookup: CDR1 SNHLY, CDR2 FYNNEI. The CDR3 DNA sequence: TGTGCCAGCAGTGAAGGGGTCGGCCGGGGCTACGAGCAGTACTTC. Protein: CASSEGVGRGYEQYF.

This sequence joins TRBV12-3 or TRBV12-4 and TRBJ1-2; 8 bases agree with TRBD1. The CDR3 extends over 13 amino acids. V trimming: 6 bases; J trimming: 5 bases; junction bases outside the gene matches: 5. DNA for the CDR3: TGTGCCAGCAGGCAGGGGGCTGGATATGGCTACACCTTC. This gives the protein CASRQGAGYGYTF.

The chain recombines TRBV10-3 with TRBJ2-7; maybe TRBD2 (5 bases). Germline V CDR1 and CDR2: ENHRY, SYGVKD. The CDR3 covers 13 residues. V shed 1 base and J shed 7 bases, with 11 bases lying between them. The CDR3 DNA reads as TGTGCCATCAGTGAGTTGGCCGGGGTGGAGCAGTACTTC. Protein: CAISELAGVEQYF.

This sequence joins TRBV7-3 and TRBJ2-1; D ambiguous. This CDR3 spans 13 amino acids. V dropped 3 bases and J dropped 5 bases, with 8 bases sitting between them. Germline loops: CDR1 SGHTA, CDR2 FQGTGA. The CDR3 loop is CASSFGPNNEQFF. In DNA, the CDR3 is TGTGCCAGCAGCTTTGGGCCAAACAATGAGCAGTTCTTC.

In this sample, this clone turned up a few times. V gene TRBV6-6 combines with J gene TRBJ2-3; 10 positions agree with TRBD2. Germline lookup yields CDR1 MNHNY and CDR2 SVGAGI (reference sequence). There are 17 residues in the CDR3. Trimming took 5 bases from V and 2 from J; bases not matched to a gene: 10. Here the CDR3 DNA reads TGTGCCAGCAGTCCACGCCATGGGACTAGCGTCACAGATACGCAGTATTTT. Its translation: CASSPRHGTSVTDTQYF.

The chain is built from TRBV3-1 (or the pseudogene TRBV3-2) and TRBJ1-4, with TRBD1 matching over 7 bases. Unmatched junction bases numbered 6, after V lost 3 bases and J lost 8 bases. Germline CDR1 reads LGHDT; CDR2 reads YNNKEL (reference sequence). CDR3 length equals 14 residues. CDR3: CASSQGTDEEKLFF. The CDR3 DNA sequence: TGTGCCAGCAGCCAGGGGACAGATGAAGAAAAACTGTTTTTT.

The chain combines TRBV3-1 (or the pseudogene TRBV3-2) with TRBJ2-7; tentative D call: TRBD1 (7 bases). The CDR3 runs to 15 residues. CDR1 is LGHDT and CDR2 is YNNKEL in the germline V gene (reference sequence). With 1 base removed from V and 3 bases from J, the gap between germline ends came to 13 bases. The CDR3 region has the DNA TGTGCCAGCAGCCAAGGGGGGGACAGCAACTACGAGCAGTACTTC. It is translated as CASSQGGDSNYEQYF.

This clone was seen just once. V is TRBV5-1 and J is TRBJ1-6; 12 nucleotides agree with TRBD1. Germline V gene sequence: CDR1 SGHRS, CDR2 YFSETQ. Losses at the gene ends were 2 bases for V and 8 bases for J; bases not matched to a gene: 11. This CDR3 spans 18 amino acids. In nucleotides, the CDR3 is TGCGCCAGCAGCTTCCGGGACAGGGGGCTTTGGGGTGATTCACCCCTCCACTTT. This encodes CASSFRDRGLWGDSPLHF.

This sequence joins TRBV5-6 and TRBJ2-5, with 8 bases aligning to TRBD1. V lost 4 bases and J lost 4; bases outside the gene matches: 6. In germline, CDR1 is SGHDT, CDR2 YYEEEE. CDR3 size: 14 residues. CDR3: CASSLRTGLETQYF. As DNA, the CDR3 is TGTGCCAGCAGCCTCCGGACAGGGTTAGAGACCCAGTACTTC.

This clone was seen a single time. V is TRBV2 and J is TRBJ1-1, with 8 nucleotides matching TRBD1. This CDR3 has 14 residues. J gave up 1 base and V 11 bases, and 9 bases lay outside the gene matches. Per germline, CDR1 SNHLY and CDR2 FYNNEI. CDR3 bases: TGTGCCGGGACAGGCGCCTTGGCGAACACTGAAGCTTTCTTT. Translation: CAGTGALANTEAFF.

The V and J genes are TRBV4-1 and TRBJ2-3; a possible D gene is TRBD1 (6 bases). The CDR3 runs 16 residues. Trimming removed 3 bases from V and 0 bases from J, with 13 bases in between. CDR1 MGHRA and CDR2 YSYEKL come from the germline V gene. The CDR3: CASSHPGTPSTDTQYF. The CDR3 bases are TGCGCCAGCAGCCACCCCGGGACACCTAGCACAGATACGCAGTATTTT.

This clone occurred a few times. J is TRBJ2-3 and V is TRBV6-4, with 12 bases identical to TRBD2. J was trimmed by 7 bases and V by 3 bases; bases with no gene match: 8. CDR3 length: 16 residues. Per germline, CDR1 MRHNA and CDR2 SNTAGT. CDR3 coding DNA: TGTGCCAGCAGTGAGGCTAGCGGGGGGGCATCGAATACGCAGTATTTT. Amino acid sequence: CASSEASGGASNTQYF.

This chain links TRBV7-8 with TRBJ2-1; maybe TRBD1 (6 bases). Germline V CDR1 and CDR2: SGHVS, FQNEAQ. The CDR3 covers 15 residues. The germline V and J ends were trimmed by 4 bases and 10 bases, with 20 bases remaining between them. The CDR3 loop is CASSSDRILGDEQFF. CDR3 DNA sequence: TGTGCCAGCAGCTCAGACAGGATCCTCGGGGACGAGCAGTTCTTC.

The chain links TRBV3-1 (or the pseudogene TRBV3-2) to TRBJ1-4; 8 nucleotides line up with TRBD1. The V gene's germline CDR1 is LGHDT and CDR2 YNNKEL (reference sequence). Trimming cost V 4 bases and J 8 bases; bases outside gene matches: 15. This CDR3 region has 17 residues. The CDR3: CASSPTGVARAREKLFF. The CDR3 DNA reads as TGTGCCAGCAGCCCGACAGGGGTGGCGAGGGCAAGGGAAAAACTGTTTTTT.

This clone was counted a few times. CDR3 protein: CATSRSKPGGTDTQYF. CDR3 nucleotide sequence: TGTGCCACCAGCAGATCAAAGCCCGGGGGCACAGATACGCAGTATTTT. The V and J genes are TRBV15 and TRBJ2-3, with D possibly matching TRBD2 (5 bases). Germline V gene data show CDR1 as LNHNV and CDR2 as YYDKDF (reference sequence). There are 16 residues in the CDR3. Deletions cut 2 bases from V and 1 base from J, with 13 bases between.

J is TRBJ2-7 and V is TRBV5-4, with D unresolved. V shed 0 bases and J shed 0 bases, with 13 bases lying between them. This CDR3 has 16 amino acids. CDR1 and CDR2 (germline): SGHNT, YYREEE (reference sequence). CDR3: CASSLAPDSSSYEQYF. DNA of the CDR3: TGTGCCAGCAGCTTGGCCCCAGATTCTAGCTCCTACGAGCAGTACTTC.

V usage is TRBV3-1 (or the pseudogene TRBV3-2) and J usage is TRBJ2-2; 9 bases align to TRBD2. With 7 bases clipped from V and 4 bases from J, the junction kept 16 bases outside the gene matches. Per germline, CDR1 LGHDT and CDR2 YNNKEL (reference sequence). The CDR3 covers 18 residues. CDR3 nucleotide sequence: TGTGCCAGCACTCCCCGCCGGTCTAGGCGGGGGGGCACCGGGGAGCTGTTTTTT. It specifies CASTPRRSRRGGTGELFF.

The rearrangement joins TRBV4-2 to TRBJ2-1, with TRBD2 matching 15 bases. Germline V CDR1 and CDR2: LGHNA, YNFKEQ. Trimming removed 3 bases from V and 10 bases from J; junction bases left unmatched: 7. This CDR3 region has 16 residues. The CDR3, as DNA: TGTGCCAGCAGCCAGGAGGCCGGACTAGCGGGGGGGGAGCAGTTCTTC. It codes for CASSQEAGLAGGEQFF.

The chain uses TRBV29-1 and TRBJ2-7; TRBD1 matches at 9 bases. Germline loops: CDR1 SQVTM, CDR2 ANQGSEA. V was clipped by 4 bases and J by 3 bases; unmatched bases: 7. This CDR3 spans 14 amino acids. The CDR3 nucleotides read TGCAGCGTTGTAGGGGGACAGGGAAGCTACGAGCAGTACTTC. Translation: CSVVGGQGSYEQYF.

The chain combines TRBV15 with TRBJ2-1, with D possibly matching TRBD1 (5 bases). Per the germline V gene, CDR1 is LNHNV and CDR2 is YYDKDF (reference sequence). The V gene lost 0 bases and the J gene lost 15 bases, with 15 bases spanning the gap. CDR3 size: 13 residues. The CDR3 is CATSRDQGRPGFF. CDR3 coding DNA: TGTGCCACCAGCAGAGATCAGGGCAGACCAGGGTTCTTC.